This T cell receptor beta chain emerged from a study of cytomegalovirus exposure and HLA in healthy donors. Some clones are missing from TCRdb's copy, which holds only in-frame ones; the method was immunoSEQ multiplex PCR. Among under 150,000 clones listed, roughly 88% were seen once. CDR3 length: 16 residues. J gave up 7 bases and V 1 base, and 5 bases lay outside the gene matches. In germline, CDR1 is MNHEY, CDR2 SMNVEV (reference sequence). Separation from the approximately 720-subject first cohort characterized the roughly 130-subject validation cohort, to which the donors belonged. Findings of the study overall: Subsequent analysis showed first-cohort TCR clusters tending to co-occur in about 110 validation repertoires.

Details on this clone: Its antigen is undetermined.

The sample consisted of PBMCs. The rearrangement joins TRBV27 to TRBJ1-5; 12 nucleotides agree with TRBD1. The clonotype was recovered from a woman aged 18-30 years in good health and CMV-seropositive. The CDR3 sequence: CASSLLGQGAMQPQHF. CDR3 DNA: TGTGCCAGCAGTTTATTGGGACAGGGGGCGATGCAGCCCCAGCATTTT.